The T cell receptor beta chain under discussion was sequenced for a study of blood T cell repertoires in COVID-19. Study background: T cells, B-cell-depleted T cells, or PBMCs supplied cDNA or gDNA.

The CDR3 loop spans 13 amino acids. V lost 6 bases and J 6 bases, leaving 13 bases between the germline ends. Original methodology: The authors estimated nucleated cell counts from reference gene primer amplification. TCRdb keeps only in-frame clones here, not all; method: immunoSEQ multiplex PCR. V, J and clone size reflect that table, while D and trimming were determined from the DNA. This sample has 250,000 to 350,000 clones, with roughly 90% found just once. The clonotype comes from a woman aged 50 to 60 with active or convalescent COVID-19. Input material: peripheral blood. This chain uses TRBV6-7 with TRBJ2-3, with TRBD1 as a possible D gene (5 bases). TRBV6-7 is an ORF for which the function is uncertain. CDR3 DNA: TGTGCCAGCAGCCCACAGGAATCGGATACGCAGTATTTT. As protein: CASSPQESDTQYF.